The 4 T cell receptor beta chains listed next were all sequenced from one sample in a study of T cells in Graves' hyperthyroidism and ophthalmopathy. RNA transcripts served as the template for amplifying TCR beta CDR3 regions. HTBI primers were used for first-round RT-PCR of the TCR CDR3. Each CDR3 protein is one row after TCRdb ran MiXCR on the multiplex PCR reads. In the table there are under 550,000 distinct CDR3 sequences, roughly an eighth of which are singletons. Sequencing used blood. The receptor set was obtained from a woman aged 18-35 years with Graves' hyperthyroidism.

The chain couples TRBV29-1 to TRBJ1-2; weak D call: TRBD1 (5 bases). Trimming left V 3 bases short and J 6 bases short, with 8 bases between. The CDR3 is 11 residues long. The germline CDR1 and CDR2 sequences are SQVTM and ANQGSEA. In DNA form, the CDR3 reads TGCAGCGTTGATGGCAGGGATGGCTACACCTTC. Translating it yields CSVDGRDGYTF.

Only a few counts were recorded for this clonotype. The genes are TRBV5-6 and TRBJ2-7, with D perhaps TRBD1 or TRBD2 (5 bases each). Trimming removed 4 bases from V and 2 bases from J, with 13 bases in between. The V gene's germline CDR1 is SGHDT and CDR2 YYEEEE. This CDR3 has 14 residues. CDR3 in DNA: TGTGCCAGCAGCGACGGGACCGAGACCTACGAGCAGTACTTC. It yields the protein CASSDGTETYEQYF.

This clonotype occurred many times. The V and J genes are TRBV11-2 and TRBJ2-1; 11 nucleotides agree with TRBD1. J was trimmed by 8 bases and V by 5 bases; bases with no gene match: 5. CDR1 is SGHAT, CDR2 FQNNGV, per germline. The CDR3 is made up of 14 amino acids. The CDR3 bases are TGTGCCAGCAGCGGACAGGGGGCGGACGATGAGCAGTTCTTC. Residues: CASSGQGADDEQFF.

In its sample, this clonotype was seen many times. The chain couples TRBV20-1 to TRBJ1-1, with 7 bases identical to TRBD1. This CDR3 region has 14 residues. The germline gives CDR1 DFQATT, CDR2 SNEGSKA (reference sequence). The V gene end was trimmed by 4 bases and the J gene end by 5 bases; junction bases not matched to a gene: 10. The CDR3 region has the DNA TGCAGTGCTAAAAGGGGGCCCACGGGTACTGAAGCTTTCTTT. It specifies CSAKRGPTGTEAFF.